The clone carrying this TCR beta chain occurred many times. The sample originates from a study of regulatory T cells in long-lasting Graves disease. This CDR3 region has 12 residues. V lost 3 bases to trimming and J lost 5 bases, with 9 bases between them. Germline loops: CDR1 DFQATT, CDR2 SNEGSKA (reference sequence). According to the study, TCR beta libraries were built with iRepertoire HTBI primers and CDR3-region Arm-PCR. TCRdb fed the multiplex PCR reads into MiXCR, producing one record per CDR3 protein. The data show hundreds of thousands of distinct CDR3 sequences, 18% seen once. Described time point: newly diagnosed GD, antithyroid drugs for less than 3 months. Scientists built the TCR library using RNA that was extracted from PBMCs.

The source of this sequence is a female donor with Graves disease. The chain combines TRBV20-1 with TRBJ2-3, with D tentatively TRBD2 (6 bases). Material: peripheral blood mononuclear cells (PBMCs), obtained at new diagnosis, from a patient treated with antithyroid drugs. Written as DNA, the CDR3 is TGCAGTGCTAGGCTGGGGGGAGATACGCAGTATTTT. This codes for CSARLGGDTQYF.